Here is one T cell receptor (beta chain) with its context. Its specificity is unknown. This specimen comes from a study of cytomegalovirus exposure and HLA in healthy donors. Notes on the study in general: Donor immune exposure was known only as CMV serostatus. Highest at DRB1 and lowest at HLA-C, TCR association rates differed among HLA loci in a later analysis.

The donors (healthy individuals) were bone marrow donors. CDR3 size: 15 residues. Germline values: CDR1 MDHEN, CDR2 SYDVKM. The germline V and J ends were trimmed by 8 bases and 1 base, with 16 bases remaining between them. The PCR contained 60 Vbeta and 13 Jbeta primers. Clones were sequenced by immunoSEQ multiplex PCR, and TCRdb holds only the in-frame ones, with some missing. Seen in this sample are around 110,000 clones; the ten most common clones hold 5.5% to 8%. The chain carries TRBV28 and TRBJ2-3; D perhaps matches TRBD2 (6 bases). Sample: PBMCs. The TCR sequence derives from a man aged 35 to 55 in good health and CMV-seropositive. The CDR3 bases are TGTGCCAGCCGCAAGGTGGAGGGCCGCACAGATACGCAGTATTTT. This codes for CASRKVEGRTDTQYF.